This TCR beta chain was identified in a study of OX40 agonist ivuxolimab in advanced cancers. Broadly, across the study: Ivuxolimab was an agonistic, fully human IgG2 monoclonal antibody directed against OX40 (CD134), a costimulatory receptor. Intravenous ivuxolimab was administered to patients every 2 weeks at six dose levels: 0.01, 0.1, 0.3, 1.5, 3 and 10 mg/kg. Of the approximately 54 dose-escalation patients, hepatocellular carcinoma was present in about 20, melanoma in around 15, renal cell carcinoma in 9 and head and neck cancer in 9. A male proportion of around 80% and a mean age of about 60 years, ranging from roughly 23 to 90, were recorded for the dose-escalation cohort. Patients were allowed to have had prior anti-PD-1, anti-PD-L1 or anti-CTLA-4 therapy, and around 41% of the dose-escalation patients had previously received checkpoint inhibitors. Three dose-escalation patients achieved partial responses, one with hepatocellular carcinoma and two with cutaneous melanoma. Peripheral TCRbeta sequencing aimed to test whether ivuxolimab altered TCR sequence diversity and caused clonal T-cell expansion. The monotherapy dose-escalation portion (N ≈ 57 patients) of the phase I ivuxolimab trial is reported in the paper. Summary of the overall study and its limitations: The antigen specificity of the peripheral T cells that underwent clonal expansion was not determined. At doses from 0.1 to 3.0 mg/kg, clonal expansion was seen in both CD4+ and CD8+ blood T cells between baseline and week 6. In the 0.1-3.0 mg/kg groups, partial responders were among the patients with the lowest normalized peripheral clonal expansion, particularly in CD8+ T cells. Low levels of normalized T-cell clonal expansion were also shown by some nonresponding patients. After ivuxolimab, more expanded clones were found on average in CD8+ T cells than in CD4+ T cells.

Patients with autoimmune disease history or receiving systemic immunosuppression were excluded from the trial. Peripheral blood for TCR sequencing was collected from all dose cohorts at baseline, on cycle 4 day 1, and on cycle 7 day 1. Samples were obtained from an open-label, multicenter, first-in-human phase I dose-escalation trial of ivuxolimab. Adults with locally advanced or metastatic melanoma, renal cell, hepatocellular, or head and neck squamous cell carcinoma were enrolled in the trial. Before TCR sequencing, CD4+ and CD8+ T cells were separately sorted from peripheral blood. For sequencing of the TCRbeta CDR3 region, genomic DNA was extracted from the sorted cells. TCRbeta CDR3 regions were sequenced using the immunoSEQ Assay. TCRdb stores this immuneACCESS table with in-frame sequences only. Part of the clones is absent; in the studies checked, under half of the shortfall reflects unresolved V genes, and no reason is known for the rest. This sample is represented by roughly 100,000 clones; approximately 94% of them were singletons. The ten largest clones represent around 2.2% of the sample.

A word on this clone: Which antigen it targets is not known. No much larger clone is present one base from it, and per-base qualities are unavailable.

V lost 0 bases and J lost 6 bases, and the count of bases not matched to a germline gene is 12. In the germline V gene, CDR1 corresponds to LGHNA and CDR2 to YSLEER. The CDR3 has 18 amino acids, counting the end cysteine and phenylalanine. Only CDR3 DNA is held: 54 bases, read in frame from base 1. The V and J genes are TRBV4-3 and TRBJ2-7; the central 12 bases match TRBD2. This sequence was found in an adult with an advanced solid tumor such as melanoma, head and neck, liver or kidney cancer. The sample in question was CD4+ or CD8+ T cells sorted from blood, obtained in a trial of the OX40 agonist ivuxolimab. The base sequence is TGCGCCAGCAGCCAAGACGTACGACTAGCGGGAGACCCTCCCGAGCAGTACTTC. This codes for CASSQDVRLAGDPPEQYF.